One and the same sample provided the 14 T cell receptor beta chains below, sequenced in a study of beta chain features in type 1 diabetes. Study outcomes and limitations: The study found moderately but significantly shorter TCRB CDR3s in all four CD4+ subsets of Type 1 diabetes patients.

All of the isolated RNA was reverse transcribed, so expressed TCRB transcripts were sequenced. TCRdb's copy holds only in-frame clones and misses some; the assay was immunoSEQ multiplex PCR. The table records around 600,000 clones, over 10% of them present only once. What these receptors recognize is not known. Sample: naive CD4+ T cells from blood. The receptors shown here come from a young man with type 1 diabetes.

The CDR3 nucleotides are TGCAGCGGGGCCGAATCGGGGGCCAACGTCCTGACTTTC. It specifies CSGAESGANVLTF. V is TRBV29-1 and J is TRBJ2-6; no firm D call. V lost 7 bases to trimming and J lost 4 bases, with 11 bases between them. CDR1 is SQVTM, CDR2 ANQGSEA, per germline. This CDR3 is built from 13 residues.

This clone was seen only a few times. The chain uses TRBV5-1 and TRBJ1-6; weak D call: TRBD1 (5 bases). The CDR3 has 14 amino acids. The germline V and J ends were trimmed by 3 bases and 7 bases, with 11 bases remaining between them. Looked up from germline, CDR1 is SGHRS and CDR2 is YFSETQ. CDR3 bases: TGCGCCAGCAGCTCGGGACTTACGAATTCACCCCTCCACTTT. Its protein product is CASSSGLTNSPLHF.

This chain connects TRBV7-2 to TRBJ2-3; 8 bases align to TRBD2. Germline values: CDR1 SGHTA, CDR2 FQGNSA. With V trimmed by 1 base and J by 7 bases, 7 bases remained unmatched. This CDR3 has 15 amino acids. This CDR3 is CASSLDRGGLNTQYF. In DNA, the CDR3 is TGTGCCAGCAGCTTAGACCGGGGGGGCTTAAATACGCAGTATTTT.

The V call is TRBV7-2, the J call TRBJ2-5; D is unclear. Germline loops: CDR1 SGHTA, CDR2 FQGNSA. V lost 5 bases to trimming and J lost 0 bases, with 7 bases between them. The CDR3 loop spans 13 amino acids. CDR3 residues: CASSLGNQETQYF. Here the CDR3 DNA reads TGTGCCAGCAGCCTTGGGAACCAAGAGACCCAGTACTTC.

This clone was seen a handful of times. The chain combines TRBV20-1 with TRBJ1-1; no clear D. The CDR3 sequence is 10 residues long. CDR1 and CDR2 (germline): DFQATT, SNEGSKA (reference sequence). V lost 7 bases and J lost 4, with 7 bases in between. In nucleotides, the CDR3 is TGCAGTGGGATGGCCACTGAAGCTTTCTTT. Translating gives CSGMATEAFF.

This clone was counted between two and nine times. The gene calls are TRBV10-3 and TRBJ1-6; D not resolved. The germline CDR1 and CDR2 sequences are ENHRY and SYGVKD. The CDR3 is made up of 13 amino acids. V was cut by 7 bases and J by 8 bases, with 12 bases left in between. DNA of the CDR3: TGTGCCATCAATTGGGAATCGGATTCACCCCTCCACTTT. Its translation is CAINWESDSPLHF.

This clone was counted only a few times. This chain joins TRBV11-3 and TRBJ2-3; tentative D call: TRBD1 (6 bases). The CDR3 is 14 amino acids. V lost 5 bases and J 4 bases, leaving 13 bases between the germline ends. Looked up from germline, CDR1 is SGHNT and CDR2 is YENEEA. The DNA of the CDR3 is TGTGCCAGCAGCCTTGGACAGCCCGCAGATACGCAGTATTTT. Translating it yields CASSLGQPADTQYF.

A few counts support this clone. The chain links TRBV7-2 to TRBJ1-1; D gene ambiguous. Deletions cut 2 bases from V and 6 bases from J, with 16 bases between. The CDR3 is 15 amino acids. CDR1 is SGHTA and CDR2 is FQGNSA in the germline V gene. This chain's CDR3 is CASSLSPGVNSEAFF. CDR3 coding DNA: TGTGCCAGCAGCTTATCCCCCGGGGTTAACTCTGAAGCTTTCTTT.

This clone was seen only a few times. The chain carries TRBV28 and TRBJ1-2, with no clear D. The V end was cut by 7 bases, the J end by 0 bases, with 3 bases between. Germline CDR1 MDHEN, CDR2 SYDVKM. The CDR3 is made up of 11 amino acids. The DNA for the CDR3 is TGTGCCAGCACCTCTAACTATGGCTACACCTTC. Translation: CASTSNYGYTF.

The CDR3 DNA reads as TGTGCCAGCAGTGCCCTCGGGGGGGCCAACGTCCTGACTTTC. It yields the protein CASSALGGANVLTF. The chain couples TRBV2 to TRBJ2-6; D is undetermined. The germline V gene encodes CDR1 SNHLY and CDR2 FYNNEI. V was cut by 4 bases and J by 4 bases, with 8 bases left in between. There are 14 residues in the CDR3. The entire variable domain, with the rest obtained from reference TRBV2 and TRBJ2-6, is as follows: EPEVTQTPSHQVTQMGQEVILRCVPISNHLYFYWYRQILGQKVEFLVSFYNNEISEKSEIFDDQFSVERPDGSNFTLKIRSTKLEDSAMYFCASSALGGANVLTFGAGSRLTVL.

V is TRBV7-2 and J is TRBJ1-5, with 9 positions matching TRBD1. Losses at the gene ends were 5 bases for V and 6 bases for J; bases not matched to a gene: 5. CDR3 length: 14 amino acids. Germline CDR1 and CDR2: SGHTA and FQGNSA. This CDR3 is CASSPGTGIQPQHF. In nucleotides, the CDR3 is TGTGCCAGCAGCCCGGGGACAGGGATTCAGCCCCAGCATTTT.

The chain joins TRBV10-3 to TRBJ2-4, with D uncertain. Germline V gene data show CDR1 as ENHRY and CDR2 as SYGVKD. The CDR3 runs to 13 residues. Trimming cost V 10 bases and J 1 base, with 11 bases left between them. CDR3 DNA: TGTGCCACCTCGGATGGGGCCAAAAACATTCAGTACTTC. Translation gives CATSDGAKNIQYF.

The chain couples TRBV4-2 to TRBJ2-7; D remains ambiguous. CDR1 and CDR2 (germline): LGHNA, YNFKEQ. The CDR3 extends over 17 amino acids. The V end was cut by 0 bases, the J end by 0 bases, with 15 bases between. The CDR3 DNA reads TGTGCCAGCAGCCAAGAGACCAATTTTGACACCTCCTACGAGCAGTACTTC. It codes for CASSQETNFDTSYEQYF.

This clone was counted a few times. The chain is built from TRBV10-3 and TRBJ2-6, with D perhaps matching TRBD1 or TRBD2 (5 bases each). V was trimmed by 0 bases and J by 4 bases, leaving 13 bases between them. The CDR3 has 17 amino acids. Germline assignment: CDR1 ENHRY and CDR2 SYGVKD. The CDR3 DNA reads TGTGCCATCAGTGAGTCTGAGGCAGGGACGGGGGCCAACGTCCTGACTTTC. It encodes CAISESEAGTGANVLTF.